One and the same sample provided the 22 T cell receptor beta chains below, sequenced in a study of OX40 agonist ivuxolimab in advanced cancers. Only in-frame clones appear in the TCRdb table, and some are missing; sequencing was by immunoSEQ multiplex PCR. The table includes 60,000 to 80,000 clones, more than 85% detected once. The starting material was CD4+ or CD8+ T cells sorted from blood, obtained in a trial of the OX40 agonist ivuxolimab. Receptors were obtained from an adult with an advanced solid tumor such as melanoma, head and neck, liver or kidney cancer.

The genes are TRBV13 and TRBJ2-7; 8 bases align to TRBD1. The germline gives CDR1 PRHDT, CDR2 FYEKMQ (reference sequence). The CDR3 is made up of 14 amino acids. V trimming: 2 bases; J trimming: 3 bases; junction bases outside the gene matches: 3. In DNA, the CDR3 is TGTGCCAGCAGCTTACGAGGACAGGGCTACGAGCAGTACTTC. This sequence encodes CASSLRGQGYEQYF. The full variable domain, its missing parts supplied by reference TRBV13 and TRBJ2-7, is AAGVIQSPRHLIKEKRETATLKCYPIPRHDTVYWYQQGPGQDPQFLISFYEKMQSDKGSIPDRFSAQQFSDYHSELNMSSLELGDSALYFCASSLRGQGYEQYFGPGTRLTVT.

The rearrangement links TRBV7-8 to TRBJ1-1, with 7 bases aligning to TRBD1. CDR3 size: 11 residues. CDR1 is SGHVS and CDR2 is FQNEAQ in the germline V gene. With V trimmed by 5 bases and J by 10 bases, 4 bases remained unmatched. The CDR3 region is CASSTQGGAFF. In DNA, the CDR3 is TGTGCCAGCAGCACTCAGGGGGGAGCTTTCTTT.

The V call is TRBV14, the J call TRBJ2-3, with 7 bases matching TRBD2. CDR1 is SGHDN, CDR2 FVKESK, per germline. This CDR3 is 15 amino acids long. V was clipped by 8 bases and J by 3 bases; unmatched bases: 11. CDR3 residues: CASGRGPRRTDTQYF. CDR3 in DNA: TGTGCCAGCGGGAGGGGACCACGAAGAACAGATACGCAGTATTTT. Based on the CDR3 plus reference TRBV14 and TRBJ2-3, the full variable domain is EAGVTQFPSHSVIEKGQTVTLRCDPISGHDNLYWYRRVMGKEIKFLLHFVKESKQDESGMPNNRFLAERTGGTYSTLKVQPAELEDSGVYFCASGRGPRRTDTQYFGPGTRLTVL.

The chain links TRBV18 to TRBJ2-7, with TRBD2 as a possible D gene (5 bases). Germline CDR1 reads KGHSH; CDR2 reads LQKENI. CDR3 size: 16 residues. V shed 3 bases and J shed 3 bases, with 18 bases lying between them. The CDR3 DNA reads as TGTGCCAGCTCACCGCTCGGGGTGCTAAATCTCTACGAGCAGTACTTC. This sequence encodes CASSPLGVLNLYEQYF.

The chain has TRBV10-3 and TRBJ2-7, with D unresolved. The CDR3 contains 12 residues. Germline CDR1 is ENHRY and CDR2 is SYGVKD. The V end lost 0 bases, the J end lost 12 bases, and 12 bases lay between the germline ends. CDR3 sequence reads: CAISESDIGSYF. CDR3 bases: TGTGCCATCAGTGAGTCCGATATCGGCTCGTACTTC.

This clone appeared once. The genes are TRBV7-8 and TRBJ2-3; no firm D call. CDR1 and CDR2 from the germline V gene are SGHVS and FQNEAQ. V lost 0 bases to trimming and J lost 1 base, with 5 bases between them. CDR3 size: 14 residues. CDR3 bases: TGTGCCAGCAGCTTAGCTGGGGGCACAGATACGCAGTATTTT. Translating gives CASSLAGGTDTQYF.

V gene TRBV18 combines with J gene TRBJ1-5; tentatively, D is TRBD1 (5 bases). From germline, CDR1 is KGHSH and CDR2 LQKENI. The germline V and J ends were trimmed by 6 bases and 4 bases, with 13 bases remaining between them. There are 14 residues in the CDR3. The CDR3 spells CASSAGTENQPQHF. CDR3 DNA: TGTGCCAGCTCTGCCGGGACTGAGAATCAGCCCCAGCATTTT.

The chain couples TRBV19 to TRBJ1-5; D possibly corresponds to TRBD1 (6 bases). Per the germline V gene, CDR1 is LNHDA and CDR2 is SQIVND (reference sequence). Trimming removed 1 base from V and 9 bases from J, with 13 bases in between. This CDR3 has 14 amino acids. CDR3 sequence (DNA): TGTGCCAGTAGTATAGTCCCGGGGGCTCGGCCCCAGCATTTT. Protein: CASSIVPGARPQHF.

This rearrangement joins TRBV11-2 to TRBJ2-4; D is possibly TRBD1 (6 bases). V lost 3 bases and J 6 bases, leaving 18 bases between the germline ends. Germline V gives CDR1 SGHAT, CDR2 FQNNGV. This CDR3 is 16 amino acids long. The CDR3 region has the DNA TGTGCCAGCAGCTTTTTTAGGGGGAGTATTGGAAACATTCAGTACTTC. Translated, it gives CASSFFRGSIGNIQYF.

The chain couples TRBV18 to TRBJ2-1; a possible D gene is TRBD2 (6 bases). V was shortened by 2 bases and J by 1 base, with 9 bases between the two germline ends. CDR3 length equals 15 residues. Looked up from germline, CDR1 is KGHSH and CDR2 is LQKENI. The CDR3 DNA sequence: TGTGCCAGCTCACCAATGGAGGGGTCCTACAATGAGCAGTTCTTC. Protein sequence: CASSPMEGSYNEQFF.

The V gene is TRBV5-1, the J gene TRBJ1-2; 7 nucleotides align to TRBD1. Germline CDR1 and CDR2: SGHRS and YFSETQ. CDR3 length: 16 residues. Unmatched junction bases numbered 11, after V lost 0 bases and J lost 6 bases. CDR3 nucleotides: TGCGCCAGCAGCTTGGACGGGACAGCCCCACGCAATGGCTACACCTTC. This gives the protein CASSLDGTAPRNGYTF.

The chain carries TRBV27 and TRBJ2-7, with 11 bases that match TRBD2. The CDR3 is 16 amino acids. V lost 2 bases to trimming and J lost 6 bases; unmatched junction nucleotides: 9. Germline V gene lookup returns CDR1 MNHEY and CDR2 SMNVEV (reference sequence). The CDR3 coding sequence is TGTGCCAGCAGTTTAACGAAAACTAGCGGGAGTTTCGAGCAGTACTTC. Its translation: CASSLTKTSGSFEQYF.

This clone was detected only once. The chain couples TRBV10-3 to TRBJ2-7; D may correspond to TRBD1 or TRBD2 (6 bases each). The CDR3 contains 12 residues. Germline V gene lookup returns CDR1 ENHRY and CDR2 SYGVKD. Trimming cost V 2 bases and J 6 bases, with 8 bases left between them. CDR3 DNA sequence: TGTGCCATCAGTGAGGGAGGGGGCGAGCAGTACTTC. This sequence encodes CAISEGGGEQYF.

The chain has TRBV11-3 and TRBJ1-2; tentative D call: TRBD1 (5 bases). V was trimmed by 4 bases and J by 2 bases, leaving 11 bases between them. This CDR3 has 14 amino acids. The germline V gene encodes CDR1 SGHNT and CDR2 YENEEA. The CDR3 region is CASSSLGGNYGYTF. For the CDR3, the DNA is TGTGCCAGCAGCTCACTTGGGGGAAACTATGGCTACACCTTC. Together with reference TRBV11-3 and TRBJ1-2, the CDR3 gives the full variable domain: EAGVVQSPRYKIIEKKQPVAFWCNPISGHNTLYWYLQNLGQGPELLIRYENEEAVDDSQLPKDRFSAERLKGVDSTLKIQPAELGDSAVYLCASSSLGGNYGYTFGSGTRLTVV.

The chain couples TRBV30 to TRBJ1-4; D is unclear. The germline CDR1 and CDR2 sequences are GTSNPN and SVGIG (reference sequence). The CDR3 extends over 12 amino acids. V lost 5 bases to trimming and J lost 7 bases, with 11 bases between them. CDR3: CAWCNSGEKLFF. CDR3 nucleotide sequence: TGTGCCTGGTGCAATTCAGGTGAAAAACTGTTTTTT.

V usage is TRBV5-6 and J usage is TRBJ2-7; 7 bases map to TRBD2. Germline V gene sequence: CDR1 SGHDT, CDR2 YYEEEE. The CDR3 has 15 amino acids. The junction had 9 bases not matched to a gene; V was cut back by 0 bases and J by 6 bases. The CDR3 DNA follows: TGTGCCAGCAGCTTGGTAGCGGGCTCACGTCGCGAGCAGTACTTC. Translation gives CASSLVAGSRREQYF. The full variable domain, with the rest looked up from reference TRBV5-6 and TRBJ2-7, is DAGVTQSPTHLIKTRGQQVTLRCSPKSGHDTVSWYQQALGQGPQFIFQYYEEEERQRGNFPDRFSGHQFPNYSSELNVNALLLGDSALYLCASSLVAGSRREQYFGPGTRLTVT.

The chain links TRBV10-1 to TRBJ2-1; the match to TRBD2 covers 11 bases. Trimming took 5 bases from V and 12 from J; bases not matched to a gene: 9. Per germline, CDR1 WNHNN and CDR2 SYGVQD (reference sequence). The CDR3 has 14 residues. The CDR3 region is CASSTGTSGGGQFF. In DNA, the CDR3 is TGCGCCAGCAGTACCGGGACTAGCGGAGGGGGGCAGTTCTTC.

The J gene is TRBJ1-2, the V gene TRBV6-5, with 9 bases lining up with TRBD1. The trim removed 2 bases at V and 4 bases at J, leaving 2 bases unmatched. CDR3 size: 14 residues. Germline V gene lookup returns CDR1 MNHEY and CDR2 SVGAGI. The CDR3 sequence is CASSYGQGTYGYTF. CDR3 DNA sequence: TGTGCCAGCAGTTACGGACAGGGGACCTATGGCTACACCTTC.

This clone has only one observation. The chain employs TRBV12-5 and TRBJ2-6; maybe TRBD1 (5 bases). The V end was cut by 3 bases, the J end by 4 bases, with 13 bases between. The CDR3 loop spans 16 amino acids. CDR1 and CDR2 (germline): LGHNT, FRNRAP. This chain's CDR3 is CASGLWGPSGANVLTF. In DNA, the CDR3 is TGTGCTAGTGGTTTATGGGGCCCTTCGGGGGCCAACGTCCTGACTTTC. Full variable domain (remainder filled in from reference TRBV12-5 and TRBJ2-6): DARVTQTPRHKVTEMGQEVTMRCQPILGHNTVFWYRQTMMQGLELLAYFRNRAPLDDSGMPKDRFSAEMPDATLATLKIQPSEPRDSAVYFCASGLWGPSGANVLTFGAGSRLTVL.

This rearrangement joins TRBV27 to TRBJ1-6, with D unresolved. The V and J ends lost 4 bases and 0 bases respectively, with 13 bases between them. This CDR3 comprises 17 residues. Germline V gene data show CDR1 as MNHEY and CDR2 as SMNVEV (reference sequence). The CDR3, as DNA: TGTGCCAGCAGTTCTAGGACGACGAGCTCCTATAATTCACCCCTCCACTTT. It yields the protein CASSSRTTSSYNSPLHF.

V is TRBV30 and J is TRBJ1-2; the D is unclear. CDR3 length: 15 residues. Trimming took 3 bases from V and 1 from J, leaving 15 bases between them. Germline V gene lookup returns CDR1 GTSNPN and CDR2 SVGIG (reference sequence). The CDR3 spells CAWRRTRGYNYGYTF. The CDR3 region has the DNA TGTGCCTGGAGGCGCACCCGGGGATATAACTATGGCTACACCTTC.

The chain employs TRBV19 and TRBJ2-5, with 10 bases fitting TRBD1. The ends lost 8 bases at V and 4 bases at J; junction bases unmatched: 4. The CDR3 is made up of 13 amino acids. CDR1 is LNHDA and CDR2 is SQIVND in the germline V gene (reference sequence). The CDR3 DNA is TGTGCCAGTCGACAGGGGGCGGGAGAGACCCAGTACTTC. It translates to CASRQGAGETQYF.